Detailed here is one T cell receptor (beta chain). This specimen belongs to a study of blood T cell repertoires in COVID-19. Background on the study: Samples taken during acute and convalescent COVID-19 were collected in the United States, Italy and Spain. Sample material is recorded as cDNA or gDNA derived from T cells, B-cell-depleted T cells, or PBMCs.

Germline V lookup: CDR1 MDHEN, CDR2 SYDVKM. The length of the CDR3 is 17 residues. V lost 5 bases and J lost 2; bases outside the gene matches: 13. Original analysis: Nucleated cell number was recorded as an estimate derived from reference gene primer amplification. Sequenced by immunoSEQ multiplex PCR; TCRdb stores in-frame clones only, minus some. The V and J calls and clone size are taken from that table; D and trimming were inferred from the DNA. The sample shows more than 95,000 clones, approximately 85% of them seen only once. The source is a human donor in a cohort sampled during active COVID-19. The sample comprised peripheral blood. V usage is TRBV28 and J usage is TRBJ2-3; 7 bases agree with TRBD1. The CDR3, as DNA: TGTGCCAGCAGTCTTACCGGGACAGTAACCCTCACAGATACGCAGTATTTT. This encodes CASSLTGTVTLTDTQYF.